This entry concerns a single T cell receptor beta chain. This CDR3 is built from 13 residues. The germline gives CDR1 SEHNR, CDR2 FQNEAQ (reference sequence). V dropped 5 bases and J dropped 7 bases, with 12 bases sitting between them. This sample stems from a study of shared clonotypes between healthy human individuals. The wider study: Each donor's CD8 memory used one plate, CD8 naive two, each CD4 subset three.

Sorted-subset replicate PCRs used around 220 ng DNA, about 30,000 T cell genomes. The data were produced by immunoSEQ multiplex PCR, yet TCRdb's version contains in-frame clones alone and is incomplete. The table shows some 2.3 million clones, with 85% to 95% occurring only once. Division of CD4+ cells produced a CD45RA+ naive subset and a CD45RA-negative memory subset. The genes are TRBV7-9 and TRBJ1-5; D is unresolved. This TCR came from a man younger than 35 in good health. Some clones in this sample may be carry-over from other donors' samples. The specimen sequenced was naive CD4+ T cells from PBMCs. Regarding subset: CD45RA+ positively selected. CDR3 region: CASSGVPGQPQHF. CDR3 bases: TGTGCCAGCAGCGGGGTTCCGGGGCAGCCCCAGCATTTT.